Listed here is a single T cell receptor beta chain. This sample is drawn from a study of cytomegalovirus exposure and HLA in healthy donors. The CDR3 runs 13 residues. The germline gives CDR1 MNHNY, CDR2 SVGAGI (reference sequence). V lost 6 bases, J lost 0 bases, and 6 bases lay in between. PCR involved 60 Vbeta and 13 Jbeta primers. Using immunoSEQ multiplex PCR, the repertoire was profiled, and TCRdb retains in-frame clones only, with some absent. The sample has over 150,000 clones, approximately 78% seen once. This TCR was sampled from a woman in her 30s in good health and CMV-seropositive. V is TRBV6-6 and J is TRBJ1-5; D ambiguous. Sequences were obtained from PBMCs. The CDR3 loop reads CASRLNSNQPQHF. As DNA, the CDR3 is TGTGCCAGCAGATTAAATAGCAATCAGCCCCAGCATTTT.